One and the same sample provided the 26 T cell receptor beta chains below, sequenced in a study of OX40 agonist ivuxolimab in advanced cancers. Using immunoSEQ multiplex PCR, the repertoire was profiled, and TCRdb retains in-frame clones only, with some absent. The sample has 35,000 to 40,000 clones, roughly 80% seen once. The sequenced sample was CD4+ or CD8+ T cells sorted from blood, obtained in a trial of the OX40 agonist ivuxolimab. The receptors come from an adult with an advanced solid tumor such as melanoma, head and neck, liver or kidney cancer.

The sample holds one count of this clone. This chain connects TRBV7-2 to TRBJ2-1; 9 bases are a match to TRBD2. Germline-derived CDR1 and CDR2 are SGHTA and FQGNSA. The CDR3 spans 15 residues. The junction had 4 bases not matched to a gene; V was cut back by 3 bases and J by 4 bases. CDR3 in DNA: TGTGCCAGCAGCTTGAGCGGGGGGCAGTACAATGAGCAGTTCTTC. Translated: CASSLSGGQYNEQFF.

This clone was recorded once. This chain links TRBV7-2 with TRBJ1-6, with no clear D. V lost 2 bases, J lost 9 bases, and 5 bases lay in between. In germline, CDR1 is SGHTA, CDR2 FQGNSA. The CDR3 sequence is 12 residues long. The CDR3 sequence: CASSLTSSPLHF. The DNA of the CDR3 is TGTGCCAGCAGCTTAACAAGTTCACCCCTCCACTTT. Full variable domain (rest looked up from reference TRBV7-2 and TRBJ1-6): GAGVSQSPSNKVTEKGKDVELRCDPISGHTALYWYRQSLGQGLEFLIYFQGNSAPDKSGLPSDRFSAERTGGSVSTLTIQRTQQEDSAVYLCASSLTSSPLHFGNGTRLTVT.

The rearrangement joins TRBV12-5 to TRBJ1-1; perhaps TRBD1 as D (6 bases). Deletions cut 5 bases from V and 4 bases from J, with 8 bases between. The CDR3 is 12 residues long. Germline values: CDR1 LGHNT, CDR2 FRNRAP. CDR3 sequence reads: CASGLRGTEAFF. The CDR3 DNA reads TGTGCTAGTGGTCTCAGGGGCACTGAAGCTTTCTTT.

This clone was found once. The CDR3 nucleotides are TGCGCCAGCAGCTTCCAGCGGGGGGGGACAGATACGCAGTATTTT. Its protein is CASSFQRGGTDTQYF. The rearrangement links TRBV5-1 to TRBJ2-3, with TRBD2 matching 10 bases. This CDR3 region has 15 residues. Germline V gene data show CDR1 as SGHRS and CDR2 as YFSETQ. Losses at the gene ends were 2 bases for V and 3 bases for J; bases not matched to a gene: 3.

This chain joins TRBV7-2 and TRBJ1-5; D is ambiguous. The CDR3 is 12 amino acids. V shed 1 base and J shed 7 bases, with 5 bases lying between them. The germline V gene encodes CDR1 SGHTA and CDR2 FQGNSA. CDR3 sequence: CASSLDRQPQHF. CDR3 sequence (DNA): TGTGCCAGCAGCTTAGATCGGCAGCCCCAGCATTTT.

This clone was seen only a few times. This chain links TRBV7-3 with TRBJ2-1, with 9 bases identical to TRBD2. Germline assignment: CDR1 SGHTA and CDR2 FQGTGA. The V gene end was trimmed by 4 bases and the J gene end by 8 bases; junction bases not matched to a gene: 15. CDR3 length equals 17 residues. Here the CDR3 reads CASSSPVGPRGGHEQFF. The CDR3 DNA reads TGTGCCAGCAGCTCCCCTGTGGGACCGCGGGGGGGACATGAGCAGTTCTTC.

The gene calls are TRBV6-6 and TRBJ1-2, with 8 bases aligning to TRBD1. V lost 7 bases, J lost 8 bases, and 12 bases stayed unmatched. CDR3 size: 14 residues. Germline V gene data show CDR1 as MNHNY and CDR2 as SVGAGI (reference sequence). This CDR3 is CASNRQGIGWGYTF. The CDR3 nucleotides read TGTGCCAGCAACAGACAGGGGATAGGTTGGGGCTACACCTTC.

This clone came up once. The chain links TRBV6-4 to TRBJ1-1; the D is unclear. This CDR3 contains 13 residues. Trimming cost V 5 bases and J 5 bases, with 12 bases left between them. From germline, CDR1 is MRHNA and CDR2 SNTAGT. The DNA of the CDR3 is TGTGCCAGCAGTCGGACGACATTAACTGAAGCTTTCTTT. Amino acid sequence: CASSRTTLTEAFF.

This chain connects TRBV7-8 to TRBJ1-3; D is undetermined. This CDR3 contains 16 residues. V was pared by 2 bases and J by 2 bases, with 13 bases between. Germline V gives CDR1 SGHVS, CDR2 FQNEAQ. This CDR3 is CASSLNPASPGNTIYF. In nucleotides, the CDR3 is TGTGCCAGCAGCTTAAATCCAGCCTCTCCTGGAAACACCATATATTTT.

CDR3 in amino acids: CASRGGTAYGYTF. As DNA, the CDR3 is TGCGCCAGCAGGGGAGGGACAGCGTATGGCTACACCTTC. The chain recombines TRBV5-1 with TRBJ1-2; 7 bases align to TRBD1. The CDR3 has 13 amino acids. Losses at the gene ends were 5 bases for V and 5 bases for J; bases not matched to a gene: 6. CDR1 and CDR2 (germline): SGHRS, YFSETQ.

Only one count was recorded for this clone. This chain uses TRBV11-3 with TRBJ1-2; D unclear. This CDR3 contains 10 residues. Germline CDR1 and CDR2: SGHNT and YENEEA. V was cut by 4 bases and J by 4 bases, with 1 base left in between. CDR3 loop: CASSCYGYTF. The CDR3 DNA sequence: TGTGCCAGCAGCTGCTATGGCTACACCTTC. Looking up the rest from reference TRBV11-3 and TRBJ1-2 gives the full variable domain: EAGVVQSPRYKIIEKKQPVAFWCNPISGHNTLYWYLQNLGQGPELLIRYENEEAVDDSQLPKDRFSAERLKGVDSTLKIQPAELGDSAVYLCASSCYGYTFGSGTRLTVV.

The chain combines TRBV5-1 with TRBJ2-5; perhaps TRBD2 as D (5 bases). In germline, CDR1 is SGHRS, CDR2 YFSETQ. V was pared by 4 bases and J by 2 bases, with 18 bases between. The CDR3 has 16 residues. The CDR3 DNA sequence: TGCGCCAGCAGCCCCCCCCTTGCGGGTCAGCAAGAGACCCAGTACTTC. Translated, it gives CASSPPLAGQQETQYF.

With respect to this clone: Relative to the germline gene, one junction end is altered; a read error may explain this. The genes are TRBV19 and TRBJ2-3; tentative D call: TRBD2 (6 bases). Germline CDR1 is LNHDA and CDR2 is SQIVND (reference sequence). The CDR3 runs 13 residues. The CDR3 DNA follows: TGTGCCAGTAGTATAACTAGCAGAGATACGCAGTATTTT. Its protein product is CASSITSRDTQYF. Complete variable domain (other parts from reference TRBV19 and TRBJ2-3): DGGITQSPKYLFRKEGQNVTLSCEQNLNHDAMYWYRQDPGQGLRLIYYSQIVNDFQKGDIAEGYSVSREKKESFPLTVTSAQKNPTAFYLCASSITSRDTQYFGPGTRLTVL.

This clone was found once. The chain joins TRBV6-6 to TRBJ1-3; TRBD1 might be the D (5 bases). V lost 4 bases and J lost 0, with 7 bases in between. CDR3 length: 14 amino acids. Per germline, CDR1 MNHNY and CDR2 SVGAGI (reference sequence). The DNA for the CDR3 is TGTGCCAGCAGTTTCGGGGGCTCTGGAAACACCATATATTTT. It specifies CASSFGGSGNTIYF.

The CDR3, as DNA: TGCGCCAGCAGCCAATTAACCGGGCGGGAGACCCAGTACTTC. Translated: CASSQLTGRETQYF. The V and J genes are TRBV4-3 and TRBJ2-5; no firm D call. The CDR3 extends over 14 amino acids. Trimming removed 2 bases from V and 5 bases from J, with 12 bases in between. The V gene's germline CDR1 is LGHNA and CDR2 YSLEER.

Remarks on this clone: Other DNA sequences in this specimen translate into the identical CDR3. This chain uses TRBV5-1 with TRBJ1-6; TRBD1 agrees at 8 bases. The germline CDR1 and CDR2 sequences are SGHRS and YFSETQ. V gave up 4 bases and J gave up 7 bases; unmatched junction bases: 7. This CDR3 has 15 amino acids. As DNA, the CDR3 is TGCGCCAGCAGCCTGGACAGGGCCGCCAATTCACCCCTCCACTTT. It encodes CASSLDRAANSPLHF.

V usage is TRBV6-4 and J usage is TRBJ2-3; D is unclear. V was trimmed by 5 bases and J by 2 bases, leaving 8 bases between them. The CDR3 runs 13 residues. The germline V gene has CDR1 MRHNA and CDR2 SNTAGT. The CDR3 DNA sequence: TGTGCCAGCAGTTCAGAGCACACAGATACGCAGTATTTT. It yields the protein CASSSEHTDTQYF.

This chain joins TRBV9 and TRBJ1-4; no definite D call. From germline, CDR1 is SGDLS and CDR2 YYNGEE. The V and J ends lost 3 bases and 5 bases respectively, with 8 bases between them. This CDR3 has 13 amino acids. CDR3 in DNA: TGTGCCAGCAGCGCCGCCTACAATGAAAAACTGTTTTTT. It specifies CASSAAYNEKLFF. Full variable domain (rest looked up from reference TRBV9 and TRBJ1-4): DSGVTQTPKHLITATGQRVTLRCSPRSGDLSVYWYQQSLDQGLQFLIQYYNGEERAKGNILERFSAQQFPDLHSELNLSSLELGDSALYFCASSAAYNEKLFFGSGTQLSVL.

This clone was seen a few times. CDR3 in DNA: TGCGCCAGCAGCTTGGGAGTCGAGACAGGACATTTTGGTGGCTACACCTTC. Translation: CASSLGVETGHFGGYTF. The chain couples TRBV5-1 to TRBJ1-2, with D perhaps TRBD1 (6 bases). The V end was cut by 0 bases, the J end by 7 bases, with 22 bases between. The germline gives CDR1 SGHRS, CDR2 YFSETQ. This CDR3 region has 17 residues.

This chain joins TRBV18 and TRBJ1-2, with 9 bases that match TRBD1. The CDR3 spans 15 residues. Germline CDR1 and CDR2: KGHSH and LQKENI. Trimming removed 2 bases from V and 3 bases from J; junction bases left unmatched: 4. CDR3 residues: CASSPRTGAYYGYTF. CDR3 coding DNA: TGTGCCAGCTCACCAAGGACAGGGGCCTACTATGGCTACACCTTC.

The chain joins TRBV6-1 to TRBJ1-1, with D tentatively TRBD1 (6 bases). Germline V CDR1 and CDR2: MNHNS, SASEGT. V was cut by 6 bases and J by 2 bases, with 16 bases left in between. The CDR3 has 15 amino acids. In DNA form, the CDR3 reads TGTGCCAGCAGAATAACAGGGTGGGGAAACACTGAAGCTTTCTTT. It translates to CASRITGWGNTEAFF.

The chain links TRBV7-9 to TRBJ2-6; D is possibly TRBD1 (5 bases). The CDR3 loop spans 16 amino acids. Germline values: CDR1 SEHNR, CDR2 FQNEAQ (reference sequence). Between the trimmed V and J ends, which lost 2 bases and 0 bases, there was a span of 8 bases. For the CDR3, the DNA is TGTGCCAGCAGCTTAACAGGTAGCTCTGGGGCCAACGTCCTGACTTTC. Its translation: CASSLTGSSGANVLTF.

CDR3 DNA: TGTGCCAGCAGCTTAGGAGGGGGAGCTCAGCCCCAGCATTTT. Protein sequence: CASSLGGGAQPQHF. J is TRBJ1-5 and V is TRBV7-9; a weak D match, TRBD1 (6 bases). The V end was cut by 1 base, the J end by 6 bases, with 10 bases between. This CDR3 has 14 residues. Germline V gene lookup returns CDR1 SEHNR and CDR2 FQNEAQ (reference sequence).

The rearrangement uses TRBV18 and TRBJ2-4, with no clear D. The germline V and J ends were trimmed by 2 bases and 2 bases, with 10 bases remaining between them. Germline V lookup: CDR1 KGHSH, CDR2 LQKENI. This CDR3 has 15 residues. DNA of the CDR3: TGTGCCAGCTCACCATCCGGGTCGTCCAAAAACATTCAGTACTTC. Translated: CASSPSGSSKNIQYF.

The gene calls are TRBV21-1 and TRBJ2-5; TRBD2 reflects the table's D call only, with no check against the DNA. TRBV21-1 is described as a pseudogene. The CDR3 has 15 amino acids. This chain's CDR3 is CASSKWNETPETQYF. The CDR3 DNA reads as TGTGCCAGCAGCAAATGGAACGAGACTCCAGAGACCCAGTACTTC.

This chain links TRBV5-2 with TRBJ1-2. TRBV5-2 constitutes a pseudogene. The CDR3 consists of 13 residues. The CDR3 nucleotides read TGTGCCAGCAAGGTACGAAAGACCTATGGCTACACCTTC. It codes for CASKVRKTYGYTF.